The next 31 T cell receptor beta chains were all read from a single sample in a study of blood T cell repertoires in COVID-19. Generated by immunoSEQ multiplex PCR, the TCRdb table keeps only in-frame clones and is missing some. The data hold about 200,000 clones, with approximately 84% observed a single time. Sequenced input: peripheral blood. These receptors all come from a woman aged 70-85 years with active or convalescent COVID-19.

The rearrangement links TRBV10-3 to TRBJ2-3; tentative D call: TRBD2 (5 bases). CDR1 is ENHRY, CDR2 SYGVKD, per germline. The V and J ends lost 8 bases and 0 bases respectively, with 9 bases between them. The CDR3 contains 13 residues. In DNA form, the CDR3 reads TGTGCCATCGGCCGGACTAGCACAGATACGCAGTATTTT. Protein product: CAIGRTSTDTQYF.

The rearrangement joins TRBV2 to TRBJ1-2; TRBD1 is a possible D gene (6 bases). Trimming took 5 bases from V and 2 from J, leaving 12 bases between them. CDR1 is SNHLY, CDR2 FYNNEI, per germline. CDR3 length equals 14 residues. The CDR3 sequence is CASSYGQTNYGYTF. CDR3 nucleotides: TGTGCCAGCAGTTACGGACAGACCAACTATGGCTACACCTTC. The whole variable domain, filled in from reference TRBV2 and TRBJ1-2, reads EPEVTQTPSHQVTQMGQEVILRCVPISNHLYFYWYRQILGQKVEFLVSFYNNEISEKSEIFDDQFSVERPDGSNFTLKIRSTKLEDSAMYFCASSYGQTNYGYTFGSGTRLTVV.

V gene TRBV2 combines with J gene TRBJ2-5; 9 bases map to TRBD1. J gave up 1 base and V 7 bases, and 7 bases lay outside the gene matches. The CDR3 sequence is 15 residues long. The germline V gene has CDR1 SNHLY and CDR2 FYNNEI. In DNA, the CDR3 is TGTGCCAGCATGGCTGGGACAGGGCCCCAAGAGACCCAGTACTTC. This translates into CASMAGTGPQETQYF.

This clone was seen just once. Here the CDR3 DNA reads TGTGCCAGCAGCCTCCCTGCCGGTGAGCAGTTCTTC. The encoded protein is CASSLPAGEQFF. The chain employs TRBV3-1 (or the pseudogene TRBV3-2) and TRBJ2-1; no clear D. The CDR3 covers 12 residues. The V gene's germline CDR1 is LGHDT and CDR2 YNNKEL (reference sequence). Trimming took 4 bases from V and 9 from J, leaving 10 bases between them.

The gene calls are TRBV14 and TRBJ2-7, with TRBD1 matching over 8 bases. V shed 3 bases, J shed 6 bases, and the junction held 7 bases outside the gene matches. Per the germline V gene, CDR1 is SGHDN and CDR2 is FVKESK. This CDR3 region has 14 residues. The CDR3 sequence is CASSHGQGMGEQYF. Written as DNA, the CDR3 is TGTGCCAGCAGCCATGGACAGGGCATGGGCGAGCAGTACTTC.

V is TRBV7-6 and J is TRBJ2-1, with 10 bases that match TRBD1. From germline, CDR1 is SGHVS and CDR2 FNYEAQ. The V gene end was trimmed by 1 base and the J gene end by 1 base; junction bases not matched to a gene: 4. The CDR3 contains 17 residues. The CDR3 reads CASSLVSGQGSYNEQFF. In DNA, the CDR3 is TGTGCCAGCAGCTTAGTCTCGGGACAGGGGTCCTACAATGAGCAGTTCTTC.

This clone was detected only a few times. One end of the junction fails to match germline, which may point to a read error. The rearrangement uses TRBV2 and TRBJ2-1; TRBD1 matches 7 bases. CDR3 length equals 14 residues. Germline loops: CDR1 SNHLY, CDR2 FYNNEI. This CDR3 reads CASSEGSRGYEQFF. The CDR3 DNA reads as TGTGCCAGCAGTGAAGGGAGCAGGGGGTATGAACAGTTCTTC.

This clone was seen only once. The CDR3 region is CASSIGDRGFNQPQHF. For the CDR3, the DNA is TGTGCCAGTAGTATAGGAGACAGGGGGTTCAATCAGCCCCAGCATTTT. The chain uses TRBV19 and TRBJ1-5; 9 bases are shared with TRBD1. From germline, CDR1 is LNHDA and CDR2 SQIVND (reference sequence). V shed 1 base and J 3 bases; nucleotides not matched to a gene: 4. CDR3 size: 16 residues.

The J gene is TRBJ2-3, the V gene TRBV7-3, with 12 bases matching TRBD2. The CDR3 runs 15 residues. In germline, CDR1 is SGHTA, CDR2 FQGTGA. With 5 bases clipped from V and 5 bases from J, the junction kept 5 bases outside the gene matches. This chain's CDR3 is CASSPGLAGQDTQYF. DNA for the CDR3: TGTGCCAGCAGCCCAGGACTAGCGGGACAAGATACGCAGTATTTT.

The chain employs TRBV28 and TRBJ1-5, with 11 bases aligning to TRBD1. Germline values: CDR1 MDHEN, CDR2 SYDVKM. The V and J ends lost 5 bases and 4 bases, in that order; junction bases with no gene match: 4. This CDR3 is built from 15 residues. The CDR3 protein is CASSVGTGGNQPQHF. CDR3 in DNA: TGTGCCAGCAGTGTCGGGACAGGGGGTAATCAGCCCCAGCATTTT.

There are a few counts of this clone. The rearrangement joins TRBV4-1 to TRBJ2-1; D is possibly TRBD2 (7 bases). The CDR3 is 16 residues long. The germline V and J ends were trimmed by 0 bases and 6 bases, with 15 bases remaining between them. Germline CDR1 MGHRA, CDR2 YSYEKL. The CDR3 sequence is CASSQDLGGRGNEQFF. The CDR3 DNA reads as TGCGCCAGCAGCCAAGATCTGGGGGGGCGAGGCAATGAGCAGTTCTTC.

This chain joins TRBV11-2 and TRBJ2-2; D is perhaps TRBD2 (5 bases). Germline V gives CDR1 SGHAT, CDR2 FQNNGV. V was cut by 6 bases and J by 1 base, with 15 bases left in between. The CDR3 sequence is 16 residues long. The CDR3 bases are TGTGCCAGCAGTCACCGTACCGGGGTGAACACCGGGGAGCTGTTTTTT. As protein: CASSHRTGVNTGELFF.

This chain joins TRBV28 and TRBJ2-7; TRBD2 matches 7 bases. V lost 1 base to trimming and J lost 7 bases; unmatched junction nucleotides: 16. This CDR3 is built from 17 residues. Per germline, CDR1 MDHEN and CDR2 SYDVKM. The CDR3: CASSLLRLADQRGEQYF. The CDR3 bases are TGTGCCAGCAGTTTATTAAGGCTAGCGGATCAACGAGGAGAGCAGTACTTC.

The chain is built from TRBV19 and TRBJ2-5, with D tentatively TRBD2 (5 bases). In germline, CDR1 is LNHDA, CDR2 SQIVND (reference sequence). This CDR3 comprises 14 residues. The V end was cut by 5 bases, the J end by 1 base, with 11 bases between. CDR3: CASSATGSQETQYF. The CDR3 DNA is TGTGCCAGTAGTGCCACGGGATCCCAAGAGACCCAGTACTTC.

This clone was recorded only once. The chain joins TRBV20-1 to TRBJ2-5, with D possibly being TRBD1 (5 bases). CDR1 and CDR2 (germline): DFQATT, SNEGSKA (reference sequence). Trimming took 3 bases from V and 1 from J, leaving 12 bases between them. The CDR3 totals 14 residues. The CDR3 DNA follows: TGCAGTGCTAGTAGGACATTCACCCAAGAGACCCAGTACTTC. Its protein product is CSASRTFTQETQYF.

This clone was seen only a few times. CDR3 nucleotide sequence: TGTGCCAGTAGTACCCGACAGTCCGGCGAGCAGTACTTC. Translated: CASSTRQSGEQYF. The chain combines TRBV19 with TRBJ2-7; TRBD1 is a possible D gene (5 bases). The V gene lost 4 bases and the J gene lost 6 bases, with 13 bases spanning the gap. The CDR3 spans 13 residues. The germline V gene has CDR1 LNHDA and CDR2 SQIVND (reference sequence).

The chain has TRBV19 and TRBJ1-2; no reliable D call. Germline CDR1 is LNHDA and CDR2 is SQIVND (reference sequence). The V and J ends lost 2 bases and 2 bases respectively, with 12 bases between them. The CDR3 runs 15 residues. CDR3 loop: CASSISSSWNYGYTF. In DNA form, the CDR3 reads TGTGCCAGTAGTATAAGTAGTAGCTGGAACTATGGCTACACCTTC. The full variable domain, its missing parts supplied by reference TRBV19 and TRBJ1-2, is DGGITQSPKYLFRKEGQNVTLSCEQNLNHDAMYWYRQDPGQGLRLIYYSQIVNDFQKGDIAEGYSVSREKKESFPLTVTSAQKNPTAFYLCASSISSSWNYGYTFGSGTRLTVV.

The V call is TRBV7-6, the J call TRBJ2-7, with TRBD2 matching 16 bases. Germline trimming cut 2 bases from V and 3 bases from J; bases unmatched to any gene: 7. CDR3 length equals 18 residues. In germline, CDR1 is SGHVS, CDR2 FNYEAQ. The CDR3 sequence is CASSLRRGTSGRVYEQYF. The CDR3 region has the DNA TGTGCCAGCAGCTTACGCCGAGGGACTAGCGGGAGGGTCTACGAGCAGTACTTC.

The gene calls are TRBV3-1 (or the pseudogene TRBV3-2) and TRBJ2-2, with D maybe TRBD2 (5 bases). Germline lookup yields CDR1 LGHDT and CDR2 YNNKEL (reference sequence). The CDR3 runs to 17 residues. Deletions cut 3 bases from V and 0 bases from J, with 14 bases between. CDR3 in amino acids: CASSHPDGLSNTGELFF. CDR3 coding DNA: TGTGCCAGCAGCCACCCTGATGGACTGTCGAACACCGGGGAGCTGTTTTTT.

The chain carries TRBV27 and TRBJ1-1; maybe TRBD1 (5 bases). The ends were cut back, 8 bases at V and 1 base at J, with 20 bases in the middle. The CDR3 is 16 residues long. Germline lookup yields CDR1 MNHEY and CDR2 SMNVEV (reference sequence). In DNA form, the CDR3 reads TGTGCCAGCCAAGTCAGCCCTCGCCAGGGGAACACTGAAGCTTTCTTT. Amino acids: CASQVSPRQGNTEAFF.

This chain joins TRBV3-1 (or the pseudogene TRBV3-2) and TRBJ2-7, with 10 bases that match TRBD2. After removal of 1 base from V and 4 bases from J, the junction contained 13 bases not matched to a gene. The CDR3 consists of 18 residues. CDR1 LGHDT and CDR2 YNNKEL come from the germline V gene (reference sequence). This chain's CDR3 is CASSQGWGLAGAMYEQYF. The CDR3 DNA sequence: TGTGCCAGCAGCCAAGGGTGGGGGCTAGCGGGAGCGATGTACGAGCAGTACTTC.

This clone was seen only a few times. V is TRBV15 and J is TRBJ2-1; TRBD2 matches 11 bases. CDR3 length equals 17 residues. CDR1 is LNHNV, CDR2 YYDKDF, per germline (reference sequence). The J segment lost 7 bases and the V segment lost 3 bases, leaving 11 bases of the junction unmatched. CDR3 region: CATSREGTSGVRNEQFF. CDR3 nucleotide sequence: TGTGCCACCAGCAGGGAGGGGACTAGCGGAGTTAGGAATGAGCAGTTCTTC.

This clone is a singleton in its sample. The rearrangement joins TRBV5-1 to TRBJ2-2; D might be TRBD2 (5 bases). The CDR3 consists of 13 residues. V lost 4 bases and J lost 6, with 10 bases in between. Germline V gives CDR1 SGHRS, CDR2 YFSETQ. This CDR3 reads CASSRDIPGELFF. In DNA form, the CDR3 reads TGCGCCAGCAGCCGGGATATCCCCGGGGAGCTGTTTTTT.

The chain employs TRBV28 and TRBJ1-2; 10 bases are shared with TRBD1. The germline V gene has CDR1 MDHEN and CDR2 SYDVKM. With 5 bases clipped from V and 2 bases from J, the junction kept 5 bases outside the gene matches. This CDR3 contains 15 residues. The CDR3 spells CASSPWTGGNYGYTF. DNA of the CDR3: TGTGCCAGCAGTCCCTGGACAGGGGGAAACTATGGCTACACCTTC.

This chain uses TRBV10-2 with TRBJ2-2, with unresolved D. Germline V gene sequence: CDR1 WSHSY, CDR2 SAAADI. V lost 6 bases to trimming and J lost 5 bases, with 4 bases between them. This CDR3 has 11 amino acids. Written as DNA, the CDR3 is TGCGCCAGCAGGTCAACCGGGGAGCTGTTTTTT. Amino acids: CASRSTGELFF.

The genes are TRBV10-1 and TRBJ2-1; 9 bases match TRBD2. CDR1 is WNHNN, CDR2 SYGVQD, per germline (reference sequence). The CDR3 length is 14 residues. J lost 5 bases, V lost 6 bases, and 5 bases had no gene match. The CDR3 loop is CASSVLAGNNEQFF. The CDR3 DNA reads as TGCGCCAGCAGCGTCCTAGCGGGAAACAATGAGCAGTTCTTC.

The chain joins TRBV2 to TRBJ2-7, with 9 bases lining up with TRBD2. There are 15 residues in the CDR3. J was trimmed by 1 base and V by 7 bases; bases with no gene match: 8. Germline V gene sequence: CDR1 SNHLY, CDR2 FYNNEI. The CDR3 bases are TGTGCCAGCAAGGTGGGTCTAGCGGGATCCTACGAGCAGTACTTC. This codes for CASKVGLAGSYEQYF. The entire variable domain, with the rest obtained from reference TRBV2 and TRBJ2-7, is as follows: EPEVTQTPSHQVTQMGQEVILRCVPISNHLYFYWYRQILGQKVEFLVSFYNNEISEKSEIFDDQFSVERPDGSNFTLKIRSTKLEDSAMYFCASKVGLAGSYEQYFGPGTRLTVT.

This clone has only a few counts. This sequence joins TRBV27 and TRBJ2-2; 12 nucleotides line up with TRBD2. The CDR3 spans 15 residues. Germline V gene lookup returns CDR1 MNHEY and CDR2 SMNVEV (reference sequence). V lost 7 bases, J lost 5 bases, and 5 bases stayed unmatched. The CDR3 sequence is CASIRLAGGTGELFF. The CDR3 DNA is TGTGCCAGCATTCGGCTAGCGGGAGGGACCGGGGAGCTGTTTTTT.

The rearrangement links TRBV15 to TRBJ2-7, with a tentative D call TRBD2 (5 bases). The CDR3 loop spans 13 amino acids. The ends were cut back, 0 bases at V and 3 bases at J, with 6 bases in the middle. Per the germline V gene, CDR1 is LNHNV and CDR2 is YYDKDF (reference sequence). CDR3 nucleotides: TGTGCCACCAGCAGAGAAGGACTCTACGAGCAGTACTTC. As protein: CATSREGLYEQYF.

This chain joins TRBV11-2 and TRBJ2-3; D is possibly TRBD2 (5 bases). There are 15 residues in the CDR3. Germline V gene sequence: CDR1 SGHAT, CDR2 FQNNGV. The ends were cut back, 3 bases at V and 4 bases at J, with 14 bases in the middle. The DNA for the CDR3 is TGTGCCAGCAGCTTCAGCGGCGGTCCTTCAGATACGCAGTATTTT. This codes for CASSFSGGPSDTQYF.

The chain carries TRBV5-1 and TRBJ1-3; 9 bases line up with TRBD1. The CDR3 extends over 15 amino acids. V shed 1 base, J shed 2 bases, and the junction held 1 base outside the gene matches. Germline CDR1 and CDR2: SGHRS and YFSETQ. DNA for the CDR3: TGCGCCAGCAGCTTGACAGGGGGCGCTGGAAACACCATATATTTT. This translates into CASSLTGGAGNTIYF.